This T cell receptor (beta chain) was observed in a study of T cell responses to AZD1222 COVID-19 vaccine. Study overall: Second-dose intervals of approximately 4 or approximately 12 weeks were pooled.

Sequencing was performed with immunoSEQ multiplex PCR; in TCRdb, only in-frame clones are kept and a portion is missing. The sample holds over 150,000 clones, around 88% seen once. Trimming shortened V by 3 bases and J by 7 bases, and 30 bases separated the two germline ends. The CDR3 sequence is 20 residues long. V usage is TRBV23-1 and J usage is TRBJ1-4; no definite D call. TRBV23-1 is marked as an open reading frame, function uncertain. This sequence originates from an adult in good health. The sequenced sample was peripheral blood, obtained on day 0 of AZD1222 vaccination. The CDR3 coding sequence is TGCGCCAGCAGTCAGGCCCTATTGGGTTACAACCTGGGGATTGCTGAAAAACTGTTTTTT. Amino acids: CASSQALLGYNLGIAEKLFF.